The 16 T cell receptor beta chains presented below share a single source sample, sequenced in a study of radiation and T cells in renal cell carcinoma. Time point here: blood 4 weeks post-SBRT, at nephrectomy. Treatment noted: 15 Gy SBRT to primary tumor, nephrectomy 4 weeks later. Sequencing used immunoSEQ multiplex PCR; TCRdb keeps in-frame clones, though not all of them. The sample yields 65,000 or so clones, 60% to 85% seen once. The starting material was blood, obtained from a patient whose treatment included radiotherapy and nephrectomy. Receptors originate from a man aged 55 to 69 with renal cell carcinoma.

The chain recombines TRBV6-5 with TRBJ1-3; no reliable D call. V shed 11 bases and J shed 7 bases, with 12 bases lying between them. The CDR3 consists of 11 residues. CDR1 is MNHEY and CDR2 is SVGAGI in the germline V gene. This CDR3 is CASGRENTIYF. In nucleotides, the CDR3 is TGTGCCTCTGGAAGGGAGAACACCATATATTTT.

The table lists this clone with a few counts. The gene calls are TRBV11-3 and TRBJ1-4; D ambiguous. Trimming removed 5 bases from V and 8 bases from J, with 9 bases in between. Germline loops: CDR1 SGHNT, CDR2 YENEEA. The CDR3 has 12 amino acids. CDR3 amino acids: CASSRALEKLFF. The CDR3 DNA sequence: TGTGCCAGCAGCCGGGCCTTGGAAAAACTGTTTTTT.

The chain is built from TRBV6-1 and TRBJ1-1; 7 bases fit TRBD1. Germline values: CDR1 MNHNS, CDR2 SASEGT. V shed 4 bases, J shed 5 bases, and the junction held 4 bases outside the gene matches. The CDR3 length is 13 residues. In nucleotides, the CDR3 is TGTGCCAGCAGTGGGTACAGGGGAACTGAAGCTTTCTTT. This translates into CASSGYRGTEAFF.

The chain links TRBV7-8 to TRBJ1-1; 10 nucleotides agree with TRBD1. The CDR3 is 13 amino acids. Germline CDR1 is SGHVS and CDR2 is FQNEAQ. V trimming: 5 bases; J trimming: 4 bases; junction bases outside the gene matches: 1. In DNA form, the CDR3 reads TGTGCCAGCAGCCGGACAGGGGGCACTGAAGCTTTCTTT. Protein sequence: CASSRTGGTEAFF.

This chain connects TRBV11-3 to TRBJ1-1; a weak D match, TRBD1 (5 bases). CDR1 and CDR2 (germline): SGHNT, YENEEA. The CDR3 sequence is 14 residues long. The ends were cut back, 5 bases at V and 2 bases at J, with 12 bases in the middle. The CDR3: CASSGGVSNTEAFF. The CDR3 DNA reads as TGTGCCAGCAGCGGAGGGGTCTCTAACACTGAAGCTTTCTTT.

CDR3 sequence (DNA): TGTGCCAGCAGCGCGGCAGTTCCTGATGGCTACACCTTC. Translated, it gives CASSAAVPDGYTF. The chain carries TRBV9 and TRBJ1-2; D is uncertain. Germline V gives CDR1 SGDLS, CDR2 YYNGEE. V lost 3 bases and J lost 6, with 12 bases in between. The CDR3 extends over 13 amino acids. Complete variable domain (other parts from reference TRBV9 and TRBJ1-2): DSGVTQTPKHLITATGQRVTLRCSPRSGDLSVYWYQQSLDQGLQFLIQYYNGEERAKGNILERFSAQQFPDLHSELNLSSLELGDSALYFCASSAAVPDGYTFGSGTRLTVV.

This clone appeared a few times. This chain joins TRBV9 and TRBJ1-1, with TRBD1 matching 7 bases. The CDR3 totals 15 residues. After removal of 3 bases from V and 5 bases from J, the junction contained 10 bases not matched to a gene. Germline CDR1 reads SGDLS; CDR2 reads YYNGEE. CDR3 in DNA: TGTGCCAGCAGCGATTACAGGGGCTTAGATACTGAAGCTTTCTTT. Its protein product is CASSDYRGLDTEAFF.

The chain's CDR3 is CASSFGGLGNTIYF. Written as DNA, the CDR3 is TGTGCCAGCAGCTTCGGGGGGCTCGGAAACACCATATATTTT. The chain has TRBV7-9 and TRBJ1-3; D may be TRBD1 (6 bases). The ends were cut back, 3 bases at V and 4 bases at J, with 10 bases in the middle. The CDR3 sequence is 14 residues long. In germline, CDR1 is SEHNR, CDR2 FQNEAQ (reference sequence).

This clone was picked up one time. The chain joins TRBV15 to TRBJ1-5, with 7 bases identical to TRBD1. Germline CDR1 reads LNHNV; CDR2 reads YYDKDF (reference sequence). V lost 5 bases to trimming and J lost 4 bases; unmatched junction nucleotides: 14. This CDR3 is built from 17 residues. In DNA, the CDR3 is TGTGCCACCAGCGGCGGGACAGCCAATCTACCGAATCAGCCCCAGCATTTT. It encodes CATSGGTANLPNQPQHF.

The CDR3 loop reads CASSEGQTRGNEQFF. The CDR3 bases are TGCGCCAGCAGTGAAGGGCAGACCCGAGGCAATGAGCAGTTCTTC. This chain links TRBV10-1 with TRBJ2-1, with unresolved D. The CDR3 extends over 15 amino acids. V gave up 3 bases and J gave up 6 bases, with 15 bases separating them. Per germline, CDR1 WNHNN and CDR2 SYGVQD (reference sequence).

This clone was seen only a few times. The chain recombines TRBV7-9 with TRBJ2-3; tentatively, D is TRBD1 (6 bases). In germline, CDR1 is SEHNR, CDR2 FQNEAQ (reference sequence). The CDR3 has 14 amino acids. The V end lost 5 bases, the J end lost 4 bases, and 13 bases lay between the germline ends. The CDR3 DNA is TGTGCCAGCAGCGGACGGACAGAGGCAGATACGCAGTATTTT. Translation: CASSGRTEADTQYF.

This clone was found a few times. This sequence joins TRBV13 and TRBJ2-5, with D perhaps given as TRBD1 or TRBD2 (6 bases each). The CDR3 is 13 amino acids. The V end lost 3 bases, the J end lost 6 bases, and 11 bases lay between the germline ends. Germline lookup yields CDR1 PRHDT and CDR2 FYEKMQ (reference sequence). As DNA, the CDR3 is TGTGCCAGCAGCTTGGGGGGCGGGAAGACCCAGTACTTC. It translates to CASSLGGGKTQYF.

The chain recombines TRBV19 with TRBJ2-5; the D is unclear. CDR1 and CDR2 (germline): LNHDA, SQIVND (reference sequence). Trimming removed 3 bases at V and 2 bases at J, with 7 bases between. The CDR3 spans 13 residues. For the CDR3, the DNA is TGTGCCAGTAGTATGGGCAGTCAAGAGACCCAGTACTTC. Amino acid sequence: CASSMGSQETQYF.

The rearrangement joins TRBV10-3 to TRBJ2-7; 8 positions match TRBD2. The CDR3 is made up of 14 amino acids. From germline, CDR1 is ENHRY and CDR2 SYGVKD. With 4 bases clipped from V and 3 bases from J, the junction kept 5 bases outside the gene matches. DNA of the CDR3: TGTGCCATCAGTGCTCTAGCGGGCGACTACGAGCAGTACGTC. This codes for CAISALAGDYEQYV.

This clone appeared a single time. V gene TRBV6-5 combines with J gene TRBJ2-3, with 8 bases matching TRBD1. The CDR3 totals 15 residues. V was pared by 0 bases and J by 3 bases, with 2 bases of the junction left unmatched. Germline CDR1 reads MNHEY; CDR2 reads SVGAGI. The CDR3 coding sequence is TGTGCCAGCAGTTACTCGACAGGGGTTACAGATACGCAGTATTTT. Amino acids: CASSYSTGVTDTQYF.

CDR3 sequence reads: CSVRRDGNEKLFF. The CDR3 DNA is TGCAGCGTGAGGAGGGACGGGAATGAAAAACTGTTTTTT. The chain combines TRBV29-1 with TRBJ1-4, with TRBD1 as a possible D gene (5 bases). The CDR3 loop spans 13 amino acids. Germline lookup yields CDR1 SQVTM and CDR2 ANQGSEA. The V and J ends lost 6 bases and 5 bases respectively, with 13 bases between them.